This TCR beta chain came from a study of control samples from healthy donors and cancer patients. Measured with immunoSEQ multiplex PCR; TCRdb has only the in-frame clones, and not every one. This table holds roughly 120,000 clones, roughly 91% found once. The CDR3 extends over 14 amino acids. V lost 4 bases, J lost 4 bases, and 14 bases lay in between. CDR1 and CDR2 from the germline V gene are SGDLS and YYNGEE. The sequencing sample was made of PBMCs. The receptor was isolated from a man aged 50 or older with head and neck cancer. V gene TRBV9 combines with J gene TRBJ2-5; the D is unclear. CDR3 DNA sequence: TGTGCCAGCAGCACCCGACCGGTAGGAGAGACCCAGTACTTC. Translating gives CASSTRPVGETQYF.